A selection of T cell receptor beta chains follows, all from one sample in a study of OX40 agonist ivuxolimab in advanced cancers. The assay was immunoSEQ multiplex PCR, and TCRdb's table has in-frame clones only and misses some. The sample lists 87,000 or so clones, around 85% occurring once. This material consisted of CD4+ or CD8+ T cells sorted from blood, taken in a trial of the OX40 agonist ivuxolimab. Receptor source: an adult with an advanced solid tumor such as melanoma, head and neck, liver or kidney cancer. The CDR3 runs from the conserved cysteine through the conserved F or W. Not every row has a clone size; where given, it reads once, few, many or a size class.

abundance: once
v_gene: TRBV5-1
CDR3aa: CASSLGLGAGELFF

abundance: -
v_gene: TRBV27
CDR3aa: CASSLLGGMSYEQYF

abundance: -
v_gene: TRBV19
CDR3aa: CASRSGDTFPNTEAFF

abundance: -
v_gene: TRBV4-2
CDR3aa: CASSQDLDLNEQFF

abundance: few
v_gene: TRBV27
CDR3aa: CASSLSQGSNIYF

abundance: -
v_gene: TRBV11-2
CDR3aa: CASSLNWNTGELFF

abundance: -
v_gene: TRBV18
CDR3aa: CASSQWTTGHYGYTF

abundance: -
v_gene: TRBV9
CDR3aa: CASSVDPLTEQFF

abundance: -
v_gene: TRBV5-4
CDR3aa: CASTLGAGGGIADTQYF

abundance: once
v_gene: TRBV28
CDR3aa: CACSGALIASEQFF

abundance: -
v_gene: TRBV19
CDR3aa: CASRERERGDTQYF